One sample yielded the 23 T cell receptor beta chains listed below, sequenced in a study of response to subunit inactivated influenza vaccine. MiXCR, run by TCRdb on the RT-PCR reads, gives a single entry per CDR3 protein. This table has hundreds of thousands of distinct CDR3 sequences, approximately 7.6% appearing once. The sample in question was PBMCs from blood, obtained around 2 years after vaccination. These receptors originate from a man aged 50 to 69 who received an inactivated influenza vaccine.

This clonotype was detected a few times. The chain employs TRBV7-2 and TRBJ1-4, with D unresolved. CDR1 and CDR2 from the germline V gene are SGHTA and FQGNSA. V was trimmed by 3 bases and J by 5 bases, leaving 10 bases between them. The CDR3 extends over 14 amino acids. CDR3 sequence: CASSFGRANEKLFF. For the CDR3, the DNA is TGTGCCAGCAGCTTCGGAAGGGCAAATGAAAAACTGTTTTTT.

The sample holds many counts of this clonotype. The rearrangement joins TRBV20-1 to TRBJ1-6, with D perhaps TRBD1 (5 bases). V gave up 5 bases and J gave up 4 bases, with 12 bases separating them. The CDR3 length is 14 residues. Germline CDR1 and CDR2: DFQATT and SNEGSKA (reference sequence). DNA of the CDR3: TGCAGTGCTCCAAGCCCAGGGTATAATTCACCCCTCCACTTT. Translated, it gives CSAPSPGYNSPLHF.

This clonotype was seen more than once but under ten times. The chain recombines TRBV28 with TRBJ1-1, with D possibly matching TRBD1 (6 bases). V was trimmed by 7 bases and J by 7 bases, leaving 22 bases between them. This CDR3 contains 15 residues. Germline lookup yields CDR1 MDHEN and CDR2 SYDVKM. CDR3 residues: CASTPLGARTSEAFF. The CDR3 nucleotides read TGTGCCAGCACCCCCCTGGGGGCGCGGACAAGTGAAGCTTTCTTT.

In its sample, this clonotype was seen many times. The chain has TRBV5-6 and TRBJ1-1; no reliable D call. The CDR3 is made up of 14 amino acids. Trimming shortened V by 2 bases and J by 0 bases, and 8 bases separated the two germline ends. CDR1 and CDR2 (germline): SGHDT, YYEEEE. As DNA, the CDR3 is TGTGCCAGCAGCTTAATACAGCTGAACACTGAAGCTTTCTTT. Its translation: CASSLIQLNTEAFF.

This clonotype has at least ten counts. The chain employs TRBV20-1 and TRBJ2-3; no definite D call. The CDR3 length is 12 residues. The V gene's germline CDR1 is DFQATT and CDR2 SNEGSKA (reference sequence). V lost 3 bases and J 6 bases, leaving 10 bases between the germline ends. The CDR3 nucleotides are TGCAGTGCTAGGCTTGCTGGGGATACGCAGTATTTT. Its protein is CSARLAGDTQYF.

The rearrangement links TRBV7-2 to TRBJ2-7; D is unclear. The V end was cut by 5 bases, the J end by 2 bases, with 10 bases between. From germline, CDR1 is SGHTA and CDR2 FQGNSA. This CDR3 has 13 residues. CDR3 protein: CASSGRAAYEQYF. The CDR3, as DNA: TGTGCCAGCAGCGGCCGGGCCGCCTACGAGCAGTACTTC.

The sample holds many counts of this clonotype. This chain uses TRBV3-1 with TRBJ2-5, with 7 bases identical to TRBD1. V trimming: 0 bases; J trimming: 5 bases; junction bases outside the gene matches: 6. This CDR3 has 15 residues. Germline V lookup: CDR1 LGHDT, CDR2 YNNKEL (reference sequence). CDR3 coding DNA: TGTGCCAGCAGCCAAGAGGGACAGATACGGGAGACCCAGTACTTC. Amino acids: CASSQEGQIRETQYF.

This clonotype showed up just a few times. The rearrangement uses TRBV7-3 and TRBJ2-3, with unresolved D. Germline CDR1 is SGHTA and CDR2 is FQGTGA. CDR3 length: 13 amino acids. Trimming pared 5 bases from V and 14 bases from J, leaving 20 bases between. The DNA for the CDR3 is TGTGCCAGCAGCCCCCAGATCGACACCCCACGGTATTTT. It yields the protein CASSPQIDTPRYF.

This clonotype was seen at least ten times. J is TRBJ2-7 and V is TRBV10-3; no reliable D call. V lost 2 bases and J lost 4, with 6 bases in between. This CDR3 region has 12 residues. In germline, CDR1 is ENHRY, CDR2 SYGVKD. The CDR3 reads CAISEPPYEQYF. In DNA form, the CDR3 reads TGTGCCATCAGTGAGCCACCTTACGAGCAGTACTTC.

This clonotype was picked up many times. The V and J genes are TRBV6-2 or TRBV6-3 and TRBJ2-2; D not certain. V gave up 10 bases and J gave up 1 base, with 13 bases separating them. Germline V gene sequence: CDR1 MNHEY, CDR2 SVGEGT. This CDR3 contains 14 residues. This CDR3 reads CATAAAMNTGELFF. The CDR3 bases are TGTGCCACCGCGGCGGCAATGAACACCGGGGAGCTGTTTTTT.

The chain couples TRBV20-1 to TRBJ2-5, with D tentatively TRBD2 (5 bases). This CDR3 is 13 amino acids long. Trimming took 1 base from V and 5 from J, leaving 11 bases between them. Germline CDR1 reads DFQATT; CDR2 reads SNEGSKA (reference sequence). This CDR3 reads CSARVWQRETQYF. CDR3 bases: TGCAGTGCTAGAGTCTGGCAGCGGGAGACCCAGTACTTC.

In this sample, this clonotype turned up a few times. The chain has TRBV7-2 and TRBJ2-1, with 15 nucleotides matching TRBD2. V shed 1 base and J 8 bases; nucleotides not matched to a gene: 3. In germline, CDR1 is SGHTA, CDR2 FQGNSA. The CDR3 is 16 residues long. The CDR3 reads CASSLGTSGGAHEQFF. The CDR3 nucleotides read TGTGCCAGCAGCTTAGGGACTAGCGGGGGGGCCCATGAGCAGTTCTTC.

The chain employs TRBV6-1 and TRBJ1-1; possibly TRBD1 for D (6 bases). This CDR3 has 13 residues. Trimming removed 8 bases at V and 1 base at J, with 11 bases between. CDR1 and CDR2 (germline): MNHNS, SASEGT. CDR3: CASRQATNTEAFF. The CDR3 DNA follows: TGTGCCAGCCGACAGGCGACGAACACTGAAGCTTTCTTT.

This clonotype has just a few counts. The chain combines TRBV6-5 with TRBJ1-1; 8 bases line up with TRBD1. This CDR3 region has 15 residues. Germline trimming cut 2 bases from V and 4 bases from J; bases unmatched to any gene: 6. Germline CDR1 reads MNHEY; CDR2 reads SVGAGI. The CDR3, as DNA: TGTGCCAGCAGTTACGGCCAGGGGGCCAGCACTGAAGCTTTCTTT. The encoded protein is CASSYGQGASTEAFF.

The chain links TRBV7-2 to TRBJ2-3; possibly TRBD1 for D (6 bases). V gave up 5 bases and J gave up 2 bases, with 17 bases separating them. CDR3 length equals 16 residues. Germline assignment: CDR1 SGHTA and CDR2 FQGNSA. The CDR3 reads CASSQPRTVTTDTQYF. The DNA of the CDR3 is TGTGCCAGCAGCCAACCAAGGACAGTTACCACAGATACGCAGTATTTT.

The V gene is TRBV19, the J gene TRBJ2-7, with a possible D match to TRBD1 (6 bases). V was pared by 4 bases and J by 0 bases, with 13 bases between. The germline CDR1 and CDR2 sequences are LNHDA and SQIVND (reference sequence). The CDR3 length is 15 residues. CDR3 sequence: CASSRGLTNSYEQYF. The CDR3 region has the DNA TGTGCCAGTAGTAGGGGGCTCACTAACTCCTACGAGCAGTACTTC.

This clonotype was recorded at least ten times. The CDR3 is CASSLVSGRSYEQYF. The CDR3 DNA follows: TGCGCCAGCAGCTTGGTTAGCGGGAGGTCCTACGAGCAGTACTTC. This chain connects TRBV5-1 to TRBJ2-7; 10 nucleotides match TRBD2. From germline, CDR1 is SGHRS and CDR2 YFSETQ. The V gene end was trimmed by 0 bases and the J gene end by 1 base; junction bases not matched to a gene: 1. CDR3 length: 15 residues. Full variable domain (remainder filled in from reference TRBV5-1 and TRBJ2-7): KAGVTQTPRYLIKTRGQQVTLSCSPISGHRSVSWYQQTPGQGLQFLFEYFSETQRNKGNFPGRFSGRQFSNSRSEMNVSTLELGDSALYLCASSLVSGRSYEQYFGPGTRLTVT.

The chain combines TRBV5-1 with TRBJ2-1; D is possibly TRBD1 (5 bases). Trimming removed 5 bases at V and 10 bases at J, with 16 bases between. The CDR3 is 13 residues long. The V gene's germline CDR1 is SGHRS and CDR2 YFSETQ. The CDR3, as DNA: TGCGCCAGCAGGTGGACCCAGGGTTCCGAGCAGTTCTTC. It encodes CASRWTQGSEQFF.

The chain employs TRBV3-1 and TRBJ1-2; D gene unclear. Germline-derived CDR1 and CDR2 are LGHDT and YNNKEL (reference sequence). The CDR3 covers 13 residues. V was cut by 1 base and J by 8 bases, with 11 bases left in between. The CDR3 region is CASSQVAFYGYTF. DNA for the CDR3: TGTGCCAGCAGCCAAGTGGCCTTTTACGGCTACACCTTC.

V and J are TRBV20-1 and TRBJ2-1, with TRBD2 matching 9 bases. CDR1 and CDR2 from the germline V gene are DFQATT and SNEGSKA (reference sequence). With 0 bases clipped from V and 2 bases from J, the junction kept 2 bases outside the gene matches. CDR3 length equals 15 residues. For the CDR3, the DNA is TGCAGTGCTAGAGAACTAGCGGGCCCCTACAATGAGCAGTTCTTC. Protein product: CSARELAGPYNEQFF.

This clonotype came up many times. The chain links TRBV3-1 to TRBJ2-2, with D unclear. CDR1 is LGHDT, CDR2 YNNKEL, per germline (reference sequence). The CDR3 contains 13 residues. Between the trimmed V and J ends, which lost 3 bases and 1 base, there was a span of 3 bases. This CDR3 reads CASSQGNTGELFF. The CDR3 region has the DNA TGTGCCAGCAGCCAGGGGAACACCGGGGAGCTGTTTTTT.

Regarding this clonotype: This may be a read error: a much more frequent sequence differs by one nucleotide. The chain recombines TRBV28 with TRBJ1-6, with D maybe TRBD1 (6 bases). This CDR3 has 15 residues. The germline CDR1 and CDR2 sequences are MDHEN and SYDVKM. V was pared by 1 base and J by 7 bases, with 11 bases between. CDR3 in amino acids: CASSLFRTENSPLHF. The CDR3 bases are TGTGCCAGCAGTTTATTTAGGACAGAGAATTCACCCCTCCACTTT.

A few counts support this clonotype. The rearrangement joins TRBV15 to TRBJ2-2; D is possibly TRBD2 (6 bases). Germline V lookup: CDR1 LNHNV, CDR2 YYDKDF (reference sequence). The V gene lost 8 bases and the J gene lost 0 bases, with 7 bases spanning the gap. The CDR3 extends over 13 amino acids. The CDR3 sequence is CATGGTNTGELFF. Written as DNA, the CDR3 is TGTGCCACCGGGGGGACGAACACCGGGGAGCTGTTTTTT.